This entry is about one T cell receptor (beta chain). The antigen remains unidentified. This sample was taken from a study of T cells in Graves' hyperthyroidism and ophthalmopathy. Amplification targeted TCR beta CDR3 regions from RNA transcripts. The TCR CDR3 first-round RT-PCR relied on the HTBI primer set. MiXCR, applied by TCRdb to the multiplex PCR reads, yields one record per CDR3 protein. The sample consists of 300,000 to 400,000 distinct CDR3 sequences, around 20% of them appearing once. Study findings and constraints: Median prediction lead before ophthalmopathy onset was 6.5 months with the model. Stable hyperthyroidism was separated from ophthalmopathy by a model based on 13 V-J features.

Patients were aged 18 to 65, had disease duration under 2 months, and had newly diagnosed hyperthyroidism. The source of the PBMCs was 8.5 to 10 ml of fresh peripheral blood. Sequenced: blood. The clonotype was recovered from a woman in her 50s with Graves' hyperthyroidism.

CDR3 sequence: CASSPRGGETDTQYF. The DNA of the CDR3 is TGTGCCAGTAGCCCTCGAGGGGGTGAGACAGATACGCAGTATTTT. The chain carries TRBV19 and TRBJ2-3; TRBD1 might be the D (6 bases). This CDR3 is 15 amino acids long. The V gene's germline CDR1 is LNHDA and CDR2 SQIVND (reference sequence). Trimming removed 6 bases from V and 3 bases from J, with 16 bases in between. Combining the CDR3 with reference TRBV19 and TRBJ2-3 gives the whole variable domain DGGITQSPKYLFRKEGQNVTLSCEQNLNHDAMYWYRQDPGQGLRLIYYSQIVNDFQKGDIAEGYSVSREKKESFPLTVTSAQKNPTAFYLCASSPRGGETDTQYFGPGTRLTVL.